This T cell receptor beta chain was observed in a study of tumor and adjacent non-tumor tissue in lung cancer. Whole-study findings and limits: Tumor tissue had significantly higher TCR diversity than normal lung. Tumor repertoires had a smaller top 100 clone share than normal lung. Patients with more diverse tumor TCRs had worse survival.

The CDR3 runs 16 residues. From germline, CDR1 is MNHNS and CDR2 SASEGT. No cell sorting was done before RNA was extracted from the tissue. Chemotherapy-naive patients with new lung cancer underwent thoracic surgery in China, August–November 2014. In the case of this clonotype: Its antigen is not identified. An end of the junction does not agree with germline; a read error may underlie this.

A modified ARM-PCR protocol with three rounds of nested PCR amplified TCRbeta. MiXCR was run by TCRdb on the multiplex PCR reads, yielding one entry per CDR3 protein. The data contain 60,000 to 95,000 distinct CDR3 sequences, 77% of them singletons. This TCR came from a woman aged 45-65 years with non-small cell lung cancer. The genes are TRBV6-1 and TRBJ2-3; the match to TRBD2 covers 11 bases. The specimen sequenced was lung tumor tissue. As DNA, the CDR3 is TGTGCCGGCAATGAGACCTTAGCGGGAGGGCGCGATACGCGGTATTTT. Translated: CAGNETLAGGRDTRYF.